Each of the 14 T cell receptor beta chains below was sequenced from the same sample in a study of cytomegalovirus exposure and HLA in healthy donors. The PCR ran on 60 Vbeta and 13 Jbeta primers. Generated by immunoSEQ multiplex PCR, the TCRdb table keeps only in-frame clones and is missing some. In the table there are a few hundred thousand clones, approximately 80% of which are singletons. Sequencing input: PBMCs. The source is a man younger than 40 in good health and CMV-seronegative.

The count of this clone is one. The chain recombines TRBV10-3 with TRBJ1-6; D possibly corresponds to TRBD1 (5 bases). Germline CDR1 ENHRY, CDR2 SYGVKD. V dropped 2 bases and J dropped 10 bases, with 9 bases sitting between them. The CDR3 contains 13 residues. The CDR3 here is CAISEDSLSPLHF. Written as DNA, the CDR3 is TGTGCCATCAGTGAGGACAGTCTATCACCCCTCCACTTT.

This chain connects TRBV4-3 to TRBJ1-2; TRBD1 agrees at 9 bases. J lost 6 bases, V lost 5 bases, and 13 bases had no gene match. The CDR3 runs to 16 residues. Germline assignment: CDR1 LGHNA and CDR2 YSLEER. This CDR3 is CASSFSSYWDRDGYTF. The CDR3 DNA reads as TGCGCCAGCAGCTTTTCTTCCTATTGGGACAGGGATGGCTACACCTTC.

V gene TRBV27 combines with J gene TRBJ2-2; 9 nucleotides line up with TRBD2. This CDR3 is built from 16 residues. Germline loops: CDR1 MNHEY, CDR2 SMNVEV (reference sequence). The V and J ends lost 5 bases and 6 bases, in that order; junction bases with no gene match: 10. CDR3 amino acids: CASSPPWRGGPGELFF. The DNA for the CDR3 is TGTGCCAGCAGTCCGCCGTGGCGGGGGGGCCCCGGGGAGCTGTTTTTT.

The chain recombines TRBV6-5 with TRBJ1-1; no clear D gene. Looked up from germline, CDR1 is MNHEY and CDR2 is SVGAGI. The CDR3 covers 11 residues. The V and J ends lost 8 bases and 3 bases respectively, with 7 bases between them. CDR3 residues: CASFQDTEAFF. In nucleotides, the CDR3 is TGTGCCAGCTTTCAGGACACTGAAGCTTTCTTT.

The chain employs TRBV2 and TRBJ1-1, with D hard to call. V was shortened by 7 bases and J by 5 bases, with 14 bases between the two germline ends. The CDR3 has 13 amino acids. Per the germline V gene, CDR1 is SNHLY and CDR2 is FYNNEI. CDR3 region: CASNRGIGTEAFF. CDR3 sequence (DNA): TGTGCCAGCAATCGAGGAATCGGGACTGAAGCTTTCTTT.

The genes are TRBV9 and TRBJ1-3; D gene uncertain. Germline lookup yields CDR1 SGDLS and CDR2 YYNGEE. This CDR3 has 15 residues. Trimming left V 3 bases short and J 2 bases short, with 12 bases between. The CDR3 DNA sequence: TGTGCCAGCAGCGCCCAAGGCGGGACTGGAAACACCATATATTTT. This sequence encodes CASSAQGGTGNTIYF.

The chain combines TRBV7-3 with TRBJ2-7, with 9 bases matching TRBD1. The CDR3 totals 17 residues. Trimming removed 4 bases from V and 3 bases from J; junction bases left unmatched: 13. Germline V lookup: CDR1 SGHTA, CDR2 FQGTGA. As DNA, the CDR3 is TGTGCCAGCAGCTATGAGGATCCCGGGACAGGGATCTACGAGCAGTACTTC. Amino acid sequence: CASSYEDPGTGIYEQYF.

This rearrangement joins TRBV9 to TRBJ2-7; 8 nucleotides agree with TRBD2. V dropped 0 bases and J dropped 0; count of bases not matched to a gene: 8. This CDR3 has 17 amino acids. Germline V gene sequence: CDR1 SGDLS, CDR2 YYNGEE. CDR3 DNA: TGTGCCAGCAGCGTAGCCCCCGGGGGGGGAAGCTCCTACGAGCAGTACTTC. Amino acids: CASSVAPGGGSSYEQYF.

This rearrangement joins TRBV7-3 to TRBJ2-5; 7 positions agree with TRBD2. CDR3 length: 13 amino acids. V lost 3 bases, J lost 6 bases, and 4 bases stayed unmatched. From germline, CDR1 is SGHTA and CDR2 FQGTGA. The CDR3 protein is CASSLGGRQTQYF. The DNA of the CDR3 is TGTGCCAGCAGCTTGGGGGGGAGGCAGACCCAGTACTTC.

The gene calls are TRBV28 and TRBJ1-6, with a possible D match to TRBD1 (6 bases). Germline CDR1 is MDHEN and CDR2 is SYDVKM. V lost 2 bases and J 4 bases, leaving 15 bases between the germline ends. The CDR3 length is 17 residues. The CDR3 loop reads CASSLIKWDTYNSPLHF. CDR3 bases: TGTGCCAGCAGTTTAATCAAGTGGGACACTTATAATTCACCCCTCCACTTT.

This chain links TRBV5-6 with TRBJ2-7; D is undetermined. Germline CDR1 is SGHDT and CDR2 is YYEEEE. CDR3 length: 15 residues. Trimming stripped 4 bases from V and 5 bases from J, with 19 bases between. The DNA of the CDR3 is TGTGCCAGCAGCCCTGTGGATCTAGGTCTTCACGAGCAGTACTTC. It specifies CASSPVDLGLHEQYF. The full variable domain, its missing parts supplied by reference TRBV5-6 and TRBJ2-7, is DAGVTQSPTHLIKTRGQQVTLRCSPKSGHDTVSWYQQALGQGPQFIFQYYEEEERQRGNFPDRFSGHQFPNYSSELNVNALLLGDSALYLCASSPVDLGLHEQYFGPGTRLTVT.

This chain links TRBV11-1 with TRBJ2-1; D is perhaps TRBD1 (7 bases). The CDR3 length is 14 residues. Germline lookup yields CDR1 SGHAT and CDR2 FQDESV (reference sequence). The V and J ends lost 2 bases and 9 bases respectively, with 14 bases between them. The CDR3 nucleotides are TGTGCCAGCAGCTTACAGGGGGGTCTATCTGAGCAGTTCTTC. Translated, it gives CASSLQGGLSEQFF.

This chain links TRBV4-1 with TRBJ1-3; the match to TRBD1 covers 11 bases. The CDR3 covers 22 residues. With V trimmed by 4 bases and J by 0 bases, 20 bases remained unmatched. CDR1 and CDR2 (germline): MGHRA, YSYEKL. This chain's CDR3 is CASSPPPDPRDRGSSSGNTIYF. The CDR3, as DNA: TGCGCCAGCAGCCCACCTCCGGATCCCCGGGACAGGGGGTCAAGCTCTGGAAACACCATATATTTT.

This chain links TRBV10-2 with TRBJ1-1, with a tentative D call TRBD1 (6 bases). The length of the CDR3 is 13 residues. CDR1 is WSHSY, CDR2 SAAADI, per germline. V lost 7 bases and J 5 bases, leaving 14 bases between the germline ends. The chain's CDR3 is CASTETGWTEAFF. The DNA for the CDR3 is TGCGCCAGCACCGAGACAGGTTGGACTGAAGCTTTCTTT.